This TCR beta chain originates from a study of CD8 T cells in ankylosing spondylitis. General study points: Disease-linked clones reportedly concentrated significantly in matched ankylosing spondylitis synovial fluid. Relatively rare in peripheral blood, disease-linked clones were also CD8+. A TCR beta motif of 7 to 9 highly homologous variants seemed to mark ankylosing spondylitis blood.

TCRdb re-derived calls from the 5' RACE reads in MiXCR, one entry per CDR3 protein. The table lists 750,000 to 850,000 distinct CDR3 sequences, around 11% of them singletons, with 0.51% in the top ten. This CDR3 is 14 amino acids long. Per the germline V gene, CDR1 is MNHEY and CDR2 is SVGEGT. V lost 8 bases and J lost 3, with 16 bases in between. On this clonotype: Its antigen is not known.

This TCR was recovered from a male donor with ankylosing spondylitis. The rearrangement uses TRBV6-2 or TRBV6-3 and TRBJ1-1, with a possible D match to TRBD1 (5 bases). Sample: blood, either unsorted or a sorted T cell fraction (not recorded which). CDR3 protein: CASYAQGRDTEAFF. The DNA of the CDR3 is TGTGCCAGCTACGCCCAGGGCAGGGACACTGAAGCTTTCTTT.